The clone carrying this TCR beta chain was seen many times. Antigen unknown. Whoever was chosen for sequencing had shown CD8+CD57+ cell expansion by flow cytometry. Sampling of blood occurred while the patients had still received no therapy. This record comes from a study of CD8+CD57+ T cells in acquired aplastic anemia. Notes on the study in general: CD8+ Simpson's diversity showed no significant patient-control difference. Patients shared around 31 CD8+ CDR3 sequences with controls.

CDR3 and TCR beta VDJ profiling relied on genomic DNA as the template. MiXCR, run by TCRdb on the reads, gives a single entry per CDR3 protein. The sample lists under 500,000 distinct CDR3 sequences; around 30% were seen once. In germline, CDR1 is SGHKS, CDR2 YYEKEE (reference sequence). CDR3 size: 15 residues. The V and J ends lost 3 bases and 7 bases, in that order; junction bases with no gene match: 7. The chain combines TRBV5-5 with TRBJ1-6, with 7 bases identical to TRBD1. This TCR came from a human donor with aplastic anemia. Sequenced material: sorted CD4+, CD8+, or CD8+CD57+ T cells (not recorded which) from PBMCs. CDR3 nucleotides: TGTGCCAGCAGCTCGGTTGGCAGGGGGAATTCACCCCTCCACTTT. Amino acid sequence: CASSSVGRGNSPLHF.